This T cell receptor beta chain derives from a study of early T cells in non-severe SARS-CoV-2 infection. Using its own MiXCR run on the 5' RACE reads, TCRdb lists one record per CDR3 protein. The repertoire includes some 100,000 distinct CDR3 sequences, over 12% of them detected once, and approximately 0.62% sits in the top ten. CDR3 length equals 21 residues. Trimming took off 7 bases at V and 4 bases at J, with 32 bases between the two ends. This TCR was recovered from an adult who was a healthcare worker with PCR-confirmed SARS-CoV-2 infection or an uninfected control (not recorded which). This rearrangement joins TRBV12-3 or TRBV12-4 to TRBJ2-6; D may correspond to TRBD1 or TRBD2 (5 bases each). The sequencing sample was made of whole blood. The CDR3 loop is CASTVGRAGFRPFSGANVLTF. The CDR3 region has the DNA TGTGCCAGCACAGTGGGGAGAGCAGGGTTTAGGCCATTCTCCGGGGCCAACGTCCTGACTTTC.